The text below deals with one TCR beta chain. Only in-frame clones appear in the TCRdb table, and some are missing; sequencing was by immunoSEQ multiplex PCR. Of roughly 56,000 clones listed, roughly nine tenths are singletons. This record belongs to a study of blood T cell repertoires in COVID-19. Germline values: CDR1 SGHTA, CDR2 FQGNSA. CDR3 length: 12 amino acids. V was clipped by 6 bases and J by 4 bases, with 9 bases between them. The receptor's source is a woman aged 55-70 years with COVID-19, enrolled during active disease. Sequencing used peripheral blood. J is TRBJ1-1 and V is TRBV7-2; D call uncertain. The DNA for the CDR3 is TGTGCCAGCAGGGCGTCGGGCACTGAAGCTTTCTTT. As protein: CASRASGTEAFF.